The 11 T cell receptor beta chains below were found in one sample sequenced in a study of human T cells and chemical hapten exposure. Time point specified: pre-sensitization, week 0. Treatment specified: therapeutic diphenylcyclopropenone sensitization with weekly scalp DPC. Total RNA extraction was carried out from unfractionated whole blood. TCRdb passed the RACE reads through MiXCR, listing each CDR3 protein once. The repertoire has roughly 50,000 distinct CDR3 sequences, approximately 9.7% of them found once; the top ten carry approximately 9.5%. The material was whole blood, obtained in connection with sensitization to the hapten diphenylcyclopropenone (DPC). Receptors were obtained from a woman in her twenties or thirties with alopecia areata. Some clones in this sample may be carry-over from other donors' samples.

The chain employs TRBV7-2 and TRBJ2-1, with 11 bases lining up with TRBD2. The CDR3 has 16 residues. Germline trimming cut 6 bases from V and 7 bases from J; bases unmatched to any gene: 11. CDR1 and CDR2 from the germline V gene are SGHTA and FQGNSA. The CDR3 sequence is CASRPIAGGPANEQFF. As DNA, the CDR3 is TGTGCCAGCAGACCTATAGCGGGGGGGCCGGCGAATGAGCAGTTCTTC.

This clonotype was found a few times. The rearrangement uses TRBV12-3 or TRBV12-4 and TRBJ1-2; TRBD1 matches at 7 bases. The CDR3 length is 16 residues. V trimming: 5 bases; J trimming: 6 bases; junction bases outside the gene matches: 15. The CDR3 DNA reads TGTGCCAGCAGTCCTACGGGGCCGACAGGGTTTAATGGCTACACCTTC. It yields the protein CASSPTGPTGFNGYTF.

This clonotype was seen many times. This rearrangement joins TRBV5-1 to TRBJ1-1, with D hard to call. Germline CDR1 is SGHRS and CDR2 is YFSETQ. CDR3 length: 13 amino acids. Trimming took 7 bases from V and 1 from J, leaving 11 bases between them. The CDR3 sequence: CASPLSPNTEAFF. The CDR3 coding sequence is TGCGCCAGCCCCCTAAGTCCGAACACTGAAGCTTTCTTT.

CDR3 amino acids: CASSPRDGNTEAFF. The CDR3 region has the DNA TGTGCCAGCAGTCCGAGGGACGGGAACACTGAAGCTTTCTTT. The J gene is TRBJ1-1, the V gene TRBV6-2 or TRBV6-3; possible D gene TRBD1, 5 bases. This CDR3 contains 14 residues. CDR1 and CDR2 (germline): MNHEY, SVGEGT. V lost 5 bases and J lost 1, with 11 bases in between.

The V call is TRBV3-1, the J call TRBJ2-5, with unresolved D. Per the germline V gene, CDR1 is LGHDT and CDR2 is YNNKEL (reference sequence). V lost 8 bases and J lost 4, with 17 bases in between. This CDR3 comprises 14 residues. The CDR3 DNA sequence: TGTGCCAGCGGCCTATCCACCGGGCGAGAGACCCAGTACTTC. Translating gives CASGLSTGRETQYF.

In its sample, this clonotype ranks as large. The CDR3 sequence is CASSQVRGGQYNEQFF. Here the CDR3 DNA reads TGTGCCAGCAGCCAAGTGCGGGGGGGCCAATACAATGAGCAGTTCTTC. J is TRBJ2-1 and V is TRBV3-1; 9 positions agree with TRBD2. The germline gives CDR1 LGHDT, CDR2 YNNKEL (reference sequence). There are 16 residues in the CDR3. The V gene end was trimmed by 1 base and the J gene end by 4 bases; junction bases not matched to a gene: 5.

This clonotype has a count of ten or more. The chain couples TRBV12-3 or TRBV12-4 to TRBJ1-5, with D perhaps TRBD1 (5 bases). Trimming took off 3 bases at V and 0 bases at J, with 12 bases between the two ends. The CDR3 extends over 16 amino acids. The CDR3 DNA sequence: TGTGCCAGCAGTTTGGGGCTTGGGGATAGCAATCAGCCCCAGCATTTT. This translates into CASSLGLGDSNQPQHF.

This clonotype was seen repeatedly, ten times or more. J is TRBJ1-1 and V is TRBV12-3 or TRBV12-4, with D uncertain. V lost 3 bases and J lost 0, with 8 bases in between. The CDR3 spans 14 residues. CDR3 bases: TGTGCCAGCAGTTTCCAGCTAATGAACACTGAAGCTTTCTTT. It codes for CASSFQLMNTEAFF.

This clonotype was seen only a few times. The CDR3 loop is CASSPILAGGGNTIYF. The CDR3 DNA follows: TGTGCCAGCAGTCCTATTTTGGCAGGAGGTGGAAACACCATATATTTT. The chain uses TRBV27 and TRBJ1-3; D is unclear. CDR1 and CDR2 (germline): MNHEY, SMNVEV (reference sequence). The CDR3 has 16 residues. V lost 5 bases to trimming and J lost 3 bases, with 17 bases between them.

CDR3 loop: CASSQGLSSTDTQYF. The DNA for the CDR3 is TGTGCCAGCAGCCAAGGACTGTCTAGCACAGATACGCAGTATTTT. The J gene is TRBJ2-3, the V gene TRBV3-1; D is ambiguous. Germline V CDR1 and CDR2: LGHDT, YNNKEL (reference sequence). The CDR3 runs to 15 residues. V lost 1 base and J 0 bases, leaving 8 bases between the germline ends.

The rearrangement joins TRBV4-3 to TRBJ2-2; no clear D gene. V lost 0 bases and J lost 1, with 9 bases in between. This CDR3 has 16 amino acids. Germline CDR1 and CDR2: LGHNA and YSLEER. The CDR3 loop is CASSQETGLNTGELFF. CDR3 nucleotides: TGCGCCAGCAGCCAAGAGACCGGATTGAACACCGGGGAGCTGTTTTTT.